Reported below is one T cell receptor (beta chain). Antigen: not known. The treatment was: roughly ten-day PBMC culture with coronavirus spike peptide pools or control peptides (ViraFEST assay). The collection of CD4+ T cells from the unexposed donor took place before the COVID-19 pandemic (2011-2018). The data derive from a study of vaccination and CD4 T cells after COVID-19. Overall study context: According to the study, participants were given two doses of BNT162b2 or mRNA-1273 vaccine. Control cultures were given a CEFX pool, an HIV-1 Nef pool, or no peptide. Study-level results: For SARS-CoV-2-reactive clonotypes, the median went from roughly 21 to 40, a nonsignificant increase.

The CDR3 totals 14 residues. V shed 0 bases and J shed 8 bases, with 13 bases lying between them. CDR1 and CDR2 (germline): SGHDN, FVKESK. Oncomine TCR Beta short-read sequencing was applied to DNA from cultured CD4+ T cells. MiXCR, applied by TCRdb to the PCR reads, yields one record per CDR3 protein. The table lists 5,500 to 9,000 distinct CDR3 sequences, 30% to 35% of them singletons. The sequenced material came from CD4+ T cells from blood, cultured in vitro. This clonotype was obtained from a human donor in good health. The chain joins TRBV14 to TRBJ1-2, with D possibly TRBD1 on 6 matching bases. The CDR3 DNA follows: TGTGCCAGCAGCCAAGACACGGGGGCTGAGGGCTACACCTTC. Protein sequence: CASSQDTGAEGYTF.